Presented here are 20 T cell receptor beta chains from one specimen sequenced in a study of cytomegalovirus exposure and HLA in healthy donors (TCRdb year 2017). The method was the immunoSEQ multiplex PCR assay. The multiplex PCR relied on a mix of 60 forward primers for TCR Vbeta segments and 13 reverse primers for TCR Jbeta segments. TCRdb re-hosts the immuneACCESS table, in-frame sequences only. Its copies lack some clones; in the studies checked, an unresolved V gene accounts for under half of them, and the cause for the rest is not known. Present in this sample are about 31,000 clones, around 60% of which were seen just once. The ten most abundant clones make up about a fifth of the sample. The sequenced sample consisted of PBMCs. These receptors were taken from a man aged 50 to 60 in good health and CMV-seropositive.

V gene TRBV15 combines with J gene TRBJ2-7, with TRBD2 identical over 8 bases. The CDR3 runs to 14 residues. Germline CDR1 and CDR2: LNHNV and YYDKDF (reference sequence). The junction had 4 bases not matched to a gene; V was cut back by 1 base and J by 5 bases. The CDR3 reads CATSRVAGGDEQYF. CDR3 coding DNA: TGTGCCACCAGCAGAGTCGCGGGGGGAGACGAGCAGTACTTC.

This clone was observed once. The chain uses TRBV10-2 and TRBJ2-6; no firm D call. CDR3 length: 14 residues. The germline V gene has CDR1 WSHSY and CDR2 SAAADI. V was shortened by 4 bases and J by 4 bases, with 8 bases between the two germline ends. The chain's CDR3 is CASSGLRGANVLTF. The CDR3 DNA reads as TGCGCCAGCAGTGGGTTGCGGGGGGCCAACGTCCTGACTTTC.

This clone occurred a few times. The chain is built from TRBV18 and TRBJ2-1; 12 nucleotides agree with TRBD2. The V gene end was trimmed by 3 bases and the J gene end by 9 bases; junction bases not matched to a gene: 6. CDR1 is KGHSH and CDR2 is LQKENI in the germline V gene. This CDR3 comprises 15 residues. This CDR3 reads CASSPLAGGPGEQFF. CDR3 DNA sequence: TGTGCCAGCTCACCGCTAGCGGGGGGGCCGGGTGAGCAGTTCTTC. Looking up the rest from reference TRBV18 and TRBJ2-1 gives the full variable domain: NAGVMQNPRHLVRRRGQEARLRCSPMKGHSHVYWYRQLPEEGLKFMVYLQKENIIDESGMPKERFSAEFPKEGPSILRIQQVVRGDSAAYFCASSPLAGGPGEQFFGPGTRLTVL.

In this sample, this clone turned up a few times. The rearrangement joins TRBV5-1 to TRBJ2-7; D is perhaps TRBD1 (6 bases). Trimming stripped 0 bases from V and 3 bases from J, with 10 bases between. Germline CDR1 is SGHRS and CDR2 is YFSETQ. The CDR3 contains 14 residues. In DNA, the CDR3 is TGCGCCAGCAGCTTGGAGGGGGAGTTCTACGAGCAGTACTTC. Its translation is CASSLEGEFYEQYF.

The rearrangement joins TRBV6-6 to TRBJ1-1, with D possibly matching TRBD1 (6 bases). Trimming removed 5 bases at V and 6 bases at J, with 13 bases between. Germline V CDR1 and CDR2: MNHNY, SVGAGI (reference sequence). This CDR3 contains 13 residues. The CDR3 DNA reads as TGTGCCAGCAGTCCAACAGGGAGCCCTGAAGCTTTCTTT. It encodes CASSPTGSPEAFF.

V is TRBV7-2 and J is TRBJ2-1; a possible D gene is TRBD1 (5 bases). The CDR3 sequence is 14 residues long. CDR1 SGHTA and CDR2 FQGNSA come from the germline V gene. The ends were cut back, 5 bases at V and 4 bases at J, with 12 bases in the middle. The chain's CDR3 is CASSLRTGYNEQFF. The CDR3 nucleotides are TGTGCCAGCAGCCTGCGAACAGGTTACAATGAGCAGTTCTTC.

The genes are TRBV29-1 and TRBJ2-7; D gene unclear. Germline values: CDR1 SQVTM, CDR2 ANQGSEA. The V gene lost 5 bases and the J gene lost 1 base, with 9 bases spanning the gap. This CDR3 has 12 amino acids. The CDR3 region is CSVSADSYEQYF. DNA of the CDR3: TGCAGCGTTTCCGCGGATTCCTACGAGCAGTACTTC.

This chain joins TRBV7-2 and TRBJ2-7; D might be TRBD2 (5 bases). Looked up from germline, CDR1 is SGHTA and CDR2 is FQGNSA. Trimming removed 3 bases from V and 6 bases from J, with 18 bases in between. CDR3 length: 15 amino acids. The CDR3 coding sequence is TGTGCCAGCAGCTTGGAAGGAGGCAGCTTGGTCGAGCAGTACTTC. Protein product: CASSLEGGSLVEQYF. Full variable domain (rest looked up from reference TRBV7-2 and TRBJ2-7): GAGVSQSPSNKVTEKGKDVELRCDPISGHTALYWYRQSLGQGLEFLIYFQGNSAPDKSGLPSDRFSAERTGGSVSTLTIQRTQQEDSAVYLCASSLEGGSLVEQYFGPGTRLTVT.

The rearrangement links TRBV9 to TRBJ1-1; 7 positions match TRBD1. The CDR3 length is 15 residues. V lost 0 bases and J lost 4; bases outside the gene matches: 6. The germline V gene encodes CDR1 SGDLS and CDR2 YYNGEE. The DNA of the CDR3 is TGTGCCAGCAGCGTAGCAGCAGGGGGGAGCACTGAAGCTTTCTTT. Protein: CASSVAAGGSTEAFF.

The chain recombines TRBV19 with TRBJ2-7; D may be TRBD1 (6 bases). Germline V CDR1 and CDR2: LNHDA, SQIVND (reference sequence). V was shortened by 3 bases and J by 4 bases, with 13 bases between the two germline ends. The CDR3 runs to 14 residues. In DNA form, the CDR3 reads TGTGCCAGTAGTATCCAGGGGAATCGATACGAGCAGTACTTC. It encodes CASSIQGNRYEQYF.

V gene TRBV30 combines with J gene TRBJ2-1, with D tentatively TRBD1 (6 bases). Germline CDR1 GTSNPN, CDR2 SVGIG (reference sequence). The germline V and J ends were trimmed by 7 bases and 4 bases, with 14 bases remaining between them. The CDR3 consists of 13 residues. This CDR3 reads CAYSRDTYNEQFF. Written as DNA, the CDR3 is TGTGCCTATTCCCGGGACACTTACAATGAGCAGTTCTTC.

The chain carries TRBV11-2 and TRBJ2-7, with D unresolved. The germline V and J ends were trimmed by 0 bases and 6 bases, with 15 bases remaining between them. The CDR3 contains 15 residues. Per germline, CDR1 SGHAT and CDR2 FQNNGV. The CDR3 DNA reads TGTGCCAGCAGCTTAGATGTCGGTTTTATGATCGAGCAGTACTTC. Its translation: CASSLDVGFMIEQYF.

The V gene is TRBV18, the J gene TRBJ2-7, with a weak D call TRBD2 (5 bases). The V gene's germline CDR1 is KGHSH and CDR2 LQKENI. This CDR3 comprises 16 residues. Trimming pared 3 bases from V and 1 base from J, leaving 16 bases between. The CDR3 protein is CASSPGRRTESYEQYF. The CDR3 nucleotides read TGTGCCAGCTCACCGGGTCGGAGGACCGAGTCCTACGAGCAGTACTTC.

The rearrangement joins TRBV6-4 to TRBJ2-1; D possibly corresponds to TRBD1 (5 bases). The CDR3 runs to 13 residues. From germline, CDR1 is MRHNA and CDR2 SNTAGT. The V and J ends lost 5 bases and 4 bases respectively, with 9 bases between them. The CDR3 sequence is CASSQGWYNEQFF. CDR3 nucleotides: TGTGCCAGCAGTCAGGGTTGGTACAATGAGCAGTTCTTC.

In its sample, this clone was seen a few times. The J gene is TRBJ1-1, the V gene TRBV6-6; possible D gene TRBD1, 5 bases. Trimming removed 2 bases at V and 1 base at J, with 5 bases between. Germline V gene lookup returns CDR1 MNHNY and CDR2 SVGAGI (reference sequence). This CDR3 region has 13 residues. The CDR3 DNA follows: TGTGCCAGCAGTTACCAGGGGAACACTGAAGCTTTCTTT. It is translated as CASSYQGNTEAFF.

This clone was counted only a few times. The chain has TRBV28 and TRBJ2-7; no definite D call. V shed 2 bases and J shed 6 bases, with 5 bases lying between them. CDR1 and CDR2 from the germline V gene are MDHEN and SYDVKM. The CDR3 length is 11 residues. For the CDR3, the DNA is TGTGCCAGCAGTTTAAACGGCGAGCAGTACTTC. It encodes CASSLNGEQYF.

CDR3 amino acids: CAWSVGLGEETQYF. For the CDR3, the DNA is TGTGCCTGGAGTGTAGGGCTAGGGGAAGAGACCCAGTACTTC. This chain joins TRBV30 and TRBJ2-5; D may be TRBD1 (5 bases). Between the trimmed V and J ends, which lost 0 bases and 3 bases, there was a span of 11 bases. There are 14 residues in the CDR3. From germline, CDR1 is GTSNPN and CDR2 SVGIG (reference sequence).

CDR3 residues: CAWSVRGTGNYGYTF. As DNA, the CDR3 is TGTGCCTGGAGTGTAAGAGGGACAGGGAACTATGGCTACACCTTC. The chain uses TRBV30 and TRBJ1-2; 9 bases are shared with TRBD1. CDR3 length equals 15 residues. The V gene's germline CDR1 is GTSNPN and CDR2 SVGIG (reference sequence). V trimming: 0 bases; J trimming: 2 bases; junction bases outside the gene matches: 4.

The CDR3 sequence: CASSDPSAQETQYF. Here the CDR3 DNA reads TGTGCCAGCAGTGATCCTAGCGCGCAAGAGACCCAGTACTTC. The V and J genes are TRBV25-1 and TRBJ2-5, with D maybe TRBD2 (6 bases). Deletions cut 3 bases from V and 2 bases from J, with 10 bases between. Germline CDR1 MGHDK, CDR2 SYGVNS. This CDR3 is 14 amino acids long.

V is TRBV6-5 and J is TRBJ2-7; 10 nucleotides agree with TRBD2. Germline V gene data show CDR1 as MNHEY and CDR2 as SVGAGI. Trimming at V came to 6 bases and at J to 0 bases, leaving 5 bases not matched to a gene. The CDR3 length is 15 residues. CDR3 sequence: CASSSSSGSSYEQYF. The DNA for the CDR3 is TGTGCCAGCAGCTCATCTAGCGGGAGCTCCTACGAGCAGTACTTC.